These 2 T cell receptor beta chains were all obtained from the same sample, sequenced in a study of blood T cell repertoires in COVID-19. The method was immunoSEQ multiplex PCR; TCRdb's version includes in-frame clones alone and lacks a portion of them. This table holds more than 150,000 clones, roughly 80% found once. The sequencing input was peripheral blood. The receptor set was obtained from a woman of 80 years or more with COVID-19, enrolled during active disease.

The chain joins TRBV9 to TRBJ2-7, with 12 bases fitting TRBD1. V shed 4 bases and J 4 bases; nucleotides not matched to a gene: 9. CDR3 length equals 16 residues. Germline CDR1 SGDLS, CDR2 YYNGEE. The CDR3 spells CASSPGVGQGAYEQYF. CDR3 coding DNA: TGTGCCAGCAGCCCAGGGGTGGGACAGGGGGCTTACGAGCAGTACTTC.

Written as DNA, the CDR3 is TGCGCCAGCAGCCTAGGAGGTACGAGCAATCAGCCCCAGCATTTT. Encoded protein: CASSLGGTSNQPQHF. The chain uses TRBV5-1 and TRBJ1-5; D remains unclear. CDR1 and CDR2 from the germline V gene are SGHRS and YFSETQ. The CDR3 spans 15 residues. V gave up 4 bases and J gave up 1 base, with 12 bases separating them.